A selection of T cell receptor beta chains follows, all from one sample in a study of T cells in Graves' hyperthyroidism and ophthalmopathy. MiXCR was run by TCRdb on the multiplex PCR reads, yielding one entry per CDR3 protein. The profile shows a few hundred thousand distinct CDR3 sequences, roughly 14% of them singletons. The sample consisted of blood. The source of these receptors is a woman aged 25-40 years with Graves' hyperthyroidism. CDR3s include the opening cysteine and the closing phenylalanine or tryptophan. The order of the fields is D gene, J gene, clone size, V gene, CDR3 DNA, CDR3 protein. A D gene is named only where the DNA matches it firmly. A clone size is listed for some rows: how often the clone was seen (once, few, many), or a class if it is expanded.

TRBD1	TRBJ1-2	many	TRBV4-1	TGCGCCAGCAGCCCCGCGTACGGGACAGACTATGGCTACACCTTC	CASSPAYGTDYGYTF
TRBD2	TRBJ2-5	NA	TRBV5-1	TGCGCCAGCAGCTTGGCTGCGGGAGGATTGGGAATTCAGTACTTC	CASSLAAGGLGIQYF
NA	TRBJ2-2	NA	TRBV24-1	TGTGCCACCAGTTTGGGGGCTGCCGGGGAGCTGTTTTTT	CATSLGAAGELFF
NA	TRBJ2-3	many	TRBV20-1	TGCAGTGCTAGAGTAGGCGGGACGCCCCACACAGATACGCAGTATTTT	CSARVGGTPHTDTQYF
NA	TRBJ1-4	few	TRBV28	TGTGCCAGCAGTTTAACGGGGAGTGGTAATGAAAAACTGTTTTTT	CASSLTGSGNEKLFF
TRBD2	TRBJ2-7	few	TRBV18	TGTGCCAGCCCATCCCTAGCGGGAGGAGCCTACGAGCAGTACTTC	CASPSLAGGAYEQYF
TRBD2	TRBJ2-7	NA	TRBV6-5	TGTGCCAGCAATTACTCAGGCGGGAGGGCTTACTACGAGCAGTACTTC	CASNYSGGRAYYEQYF
NA	TRBJ1-2	few	TRBV4-3	TGCGCCAGCAGCCATTTGGACTATGGCTACACCTTC	CASSHLDYGYTF
NA	TRBJ2-6	few	TRBV6-1	TGTGCCAGCAGGCTGAGTCACTCTGGGGCCAACGTCCTGACTTTC	CASRLSHSGANVLTF
NA	TRBJ2-5	NA	TRBV5-1	TGCGCCAGCAGCTCCCTAGGCCAACAGAGATACCAAGAGACCCAGTACTTC	CASSSLGQQRYQETQYF
TRBD2	TRBJ2-3	few	TRBV6-1	TGTGCCAGCACCAGACTAGCGGGTGTAGATACGCAGTATTTT	CASTRLAGVDTQYF
TRBD2	TRBJ2-2	few	TRBV3-1	TGTGCCAGCAGCCAACAAAGAGGACTAGCGGGAGTGAACACCGGGGAGCTGTTTTTT	CASSQQRGLAGVNTGELFF
TRBD2	TRBJ2-1	many	TRBV27	TGTGCCAGCAGTTTATCGCGGACTAGCGGGATGGGGCATGAGCAGTTCTTC	CASSLSRTSGMGHEQFF
NA	TRBJ2-7	many	TRBV6-5	TGTGCCAGCAGTTACAGAGACGAGCAGTACTTC	CASSYRDEQYF
NA	TRBJ1-1	NA	TRBV27	TGTGCCAGCAGTTGGGTCCCGGACACTGAAGCTTTCTTT	CASSWVPDTEAFF
NA	TRBJ1-3	NA	TRBV6-2/TRBV6-3	TGTGCCAGCAGGGCCGATGACTCCTCTGGAAACACCATATATTTT	CASRADDSSGNTIYF
TRBD1	TRBJ1-1	NA	TRBV24-1	TGTGCCACCAGTGACCCGGACAGGGGGAACACTGAAGCTTTCTTT	CATSDPDRGNTEAFF
NA	TRBJ1-2	few	TRBV6-1	TGTGCCAGCAGTGAATGGGAGCTTAACTATGGCTACACCTTC	CASSEWELNYGYTF
TRBD1	TRBJ2-1	many	TRBV5-1	TGCGCCAGCAGCTTGGCGACAGGGAGCTCCTACAATGAGCAGTTCTTC	CASSLATGSSYNEQFF
NA	TRBJ2-7	few	TRBV7-7	TGTGCCAGCAGCTCCAAACCCGCCGGGACTGATTATTCCGAGCAGTACTTC	CASSSKPAGTDYSEQYF
NA	TRBJ2-3	many	TRBV20-1	TGCAGTGCTAGAGATCATGCTAGCTCGCAGTATTTT	CSARDHASSQYF
NA	TRBJ1-1	many	TRBV5-1	TGCGCCAGCAGCTTGGAGGCCTATTGGTCCGAAGCTTTCTTT	CASSLEAYWSEAFF
NA	TRBJ2-7	many	TRBV20-1	TGCAGTGCTAGAGACACTGCTGGCAGCGCGCTTAACGAGCAGTACTTC	CSARDTAGSALNEQYF
NA	TRBJ2-7	many	TRBV27	TGTGCCAGCAGTGGCAGAAACTACGAGCAGTACTTC	CASSGRNYEQYF
NA	TRBJ2-3	NA	TRBV12-3/TRBV12-4	TGTGCCAGCACCATCATGGGGATGCCCGCAGATACGCAGTATTTT	CASTIMGMPADTQYF
NA	TRBJ2-7	many	TRBV5-1	TGCGCCAGCAGCGTCAACGGTGGGGCCTACGAGCAGTACTTC	CASSVNGGAYEQYF
TRBD2	TRBJ2-7	many	TRBV28	TGTGCCAGCAGTCTAGCGGGAGGGTTAAACTACGAGCAGTACTTC	CASSLAGGLNYEQYF